One T cell receptor beta chain is described in this entry. One entry per CDR3 protein, without DNA, is what TCRdb gives after re-calling the 5' RACE reads. The sample table sets out around 450,000 distinct CDR3 sequences. These data originate in a study of monozygotic twins with inflammatory bowel disease. The sample taken for sequencing was blood. The clonotype was recovered from a human donor with ulcerative colitis or Crohn's disease, or a healthy co-twin of an affected twin (not recorded which).

CDR3 protein: CASAPGDIITGDKNIQYF. V gene TRBV12-3 or TRBV12-4 combines with J gene TRBJ2-4; the TRBD1 assignment by TCRdb is unverifiable without DNA. The CDR3 is 18 residues long.